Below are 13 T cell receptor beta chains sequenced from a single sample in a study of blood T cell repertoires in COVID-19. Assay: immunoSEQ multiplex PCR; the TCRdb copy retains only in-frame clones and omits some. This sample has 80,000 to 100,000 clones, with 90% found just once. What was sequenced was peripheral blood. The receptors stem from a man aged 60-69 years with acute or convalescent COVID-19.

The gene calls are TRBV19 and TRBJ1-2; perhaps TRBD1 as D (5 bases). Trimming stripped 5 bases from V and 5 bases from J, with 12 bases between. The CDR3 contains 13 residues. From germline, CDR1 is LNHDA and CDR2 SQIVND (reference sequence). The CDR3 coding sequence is TGTGCCAGTAGTCCCCAGGGAGGTTATGGCTACACCTTC. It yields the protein CASSPQGGYGYTF. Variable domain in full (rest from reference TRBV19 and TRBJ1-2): DGGITQSPKYLFRKEGQNVTLSCEQNLNHDAMYWYRQDPGQGLRLIYYSQIVNDFQKGDIAEGYSVSREKKESFPLTVTSAQKNPTAFYLCASSPQGGYGYTFGSGTRLTVV.

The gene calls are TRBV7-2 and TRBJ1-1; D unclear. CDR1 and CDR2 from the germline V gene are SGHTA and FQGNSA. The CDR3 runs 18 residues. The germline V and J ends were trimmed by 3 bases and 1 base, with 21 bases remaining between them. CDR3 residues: CASSLNEMGWESNTEAFF. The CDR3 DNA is TGTGCCAGCAGCTTGAACGAAATGGGGTGGGAGTCGAACACTGAAGCTTTCTTT.

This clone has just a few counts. CDR3 bases: TGTGCCAGCAGTCTATCTCGGACTGACCCTGAAGCTTTCTTT. Amino acids: CASSLSRTDPEAFF. This rearrangement joins TRBV2 to TRBJ1-1; D gene unclear. Germline loops: CDR1 SNHLY, CDR2 FYNNEI. V was pared by 5 bases and J by 6 bases, with 16 bases between. This CDR3 contains 14 residues.

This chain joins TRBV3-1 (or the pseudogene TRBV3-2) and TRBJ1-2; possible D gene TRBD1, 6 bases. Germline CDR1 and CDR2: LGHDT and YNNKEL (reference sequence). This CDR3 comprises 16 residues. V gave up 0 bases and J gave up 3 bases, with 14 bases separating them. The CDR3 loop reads CASSQDGGGLYYGYTF. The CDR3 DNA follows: TGTGCCAGCAGCCAAGATGGCGGGGGCTTGTACTATGGCTACACCTTC.

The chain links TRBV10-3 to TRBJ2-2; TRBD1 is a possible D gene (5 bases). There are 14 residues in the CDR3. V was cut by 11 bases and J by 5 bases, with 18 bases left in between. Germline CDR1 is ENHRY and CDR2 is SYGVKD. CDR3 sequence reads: CAARVGDRTGELFF. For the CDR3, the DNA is TGTGCCGCCAGGGTTGGGGATCGGACCGGGGAGCTGTTTTTT.

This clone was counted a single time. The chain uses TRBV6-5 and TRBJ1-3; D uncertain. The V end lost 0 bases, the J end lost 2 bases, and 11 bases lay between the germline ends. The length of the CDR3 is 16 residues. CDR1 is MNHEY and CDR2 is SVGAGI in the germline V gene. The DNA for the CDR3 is TGTGCCAGCAGTTACTCGGAGGGCCGAGCTGGAAACACCATATATTTT. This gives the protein CASSYSEGRAGNTIYF.

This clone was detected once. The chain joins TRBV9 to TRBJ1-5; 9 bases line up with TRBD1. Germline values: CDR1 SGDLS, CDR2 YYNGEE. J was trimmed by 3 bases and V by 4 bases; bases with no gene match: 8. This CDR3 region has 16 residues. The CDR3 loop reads CASSPQTGGLNQPQHF. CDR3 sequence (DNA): TGTGCCAGCAGCCCCCAGACAGGGGGTCTCAATCAGCCCCAGCATTTT.

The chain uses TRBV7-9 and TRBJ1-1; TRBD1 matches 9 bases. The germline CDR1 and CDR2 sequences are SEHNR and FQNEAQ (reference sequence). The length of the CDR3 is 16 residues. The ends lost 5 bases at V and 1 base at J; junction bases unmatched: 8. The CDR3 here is CASSGGQGSTNTEAFF. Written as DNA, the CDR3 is TGTGCCAGCAGCGGCGGACAGGGGAGTACGAACACTGAAGCTTTCTTT.

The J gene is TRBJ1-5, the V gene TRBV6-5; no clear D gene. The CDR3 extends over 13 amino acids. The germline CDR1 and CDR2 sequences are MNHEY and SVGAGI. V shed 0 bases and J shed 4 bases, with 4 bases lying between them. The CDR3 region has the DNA TGTGCCAGCAGTTACTCCGTGAATCAGCCCCAGCATTTT. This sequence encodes CASSYSVNQPQHF.

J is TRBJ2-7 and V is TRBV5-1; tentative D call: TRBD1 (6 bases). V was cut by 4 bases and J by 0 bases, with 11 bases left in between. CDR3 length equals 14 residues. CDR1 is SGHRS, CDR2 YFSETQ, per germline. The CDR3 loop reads CASSEQGASYEQYF. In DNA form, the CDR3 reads TGCGCCAGCAGCGAACAGGGAGCCTCCTACGAGCAGTACTTC.

The CDR3 reads CASSRRGEERGGDTQYF. The CDR3 DNA reads as TGCGCCAGCAGCCGAAGAGGGGAGGAGCGGGGGGGCGATACGCAGTATTTT. The gene calls are TRBV4-1 and TRBJ2-3; 10 bases are shared with TRBD2. CDR3 size: 17 residues. Looked up from germline, CDR1 is MGHRA and CDR2 is YSYEKL. The ends lost 4 bases at V and 6 bases at J; junction bases unmatched: 13.

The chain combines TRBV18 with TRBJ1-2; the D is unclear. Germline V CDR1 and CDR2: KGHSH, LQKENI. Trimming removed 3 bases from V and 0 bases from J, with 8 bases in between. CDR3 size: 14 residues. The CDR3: CASSPDGANYGYTF. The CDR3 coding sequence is TGTGCCAGCTCACCCGACGGGGCTAACTATGGCTACACCTTC.

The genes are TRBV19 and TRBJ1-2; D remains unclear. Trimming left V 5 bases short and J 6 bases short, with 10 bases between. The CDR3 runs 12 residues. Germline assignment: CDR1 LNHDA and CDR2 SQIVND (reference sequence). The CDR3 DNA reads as TGTGCCAGTAGTCCGCGGAGCGATGGCTACACCTTC. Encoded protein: CASSPRSDGYTF.